This T cell receptor (beta chain) was observed in a study of OX40 agonist ivuxolimab in advanced cancers. Overall study context: The study treated patients with ivuxolimab, an agonistic anti-OX40 (CD134) antibody. The study's findings and limits: Nonresponders included some who also had low normalized T-cell clonal expansion.

This clone was observed a few times. Its cognate antigen is unknown. This CDR3 region has 14 residues. With V trimmed by 4 bases and J by 8 bases, 10 bases remained unmatched. Germline CDR1 and CDR2: GTSNPN and SVGIG (reference sequence). Profiling relied on immunoSEQ multiplex PCR, and the TCRdb table lists in-frame clones only, not all of them. Of some 83,000 clones listed, 70% to 85% are singletons. The origin of this receptor is an adult with an advanced solid tumor such as melanoma, head and neck, liver or kidney cancer. Sequenced here: CD4+ or CD8+ T cells sorted from blood, sampled in a trial of the OX40 agonist ivuxolimab. The chain carries TRBV30 and TRBJ2-1, with 8 bases aligning to TRBD2. This CDR3 is CAWKKAGGWYEQFF. The CDR3, as DNA: TGTGCCTGGAAGAAGGCGGGAGGTTGGTATGAGCAGTTCTTC.